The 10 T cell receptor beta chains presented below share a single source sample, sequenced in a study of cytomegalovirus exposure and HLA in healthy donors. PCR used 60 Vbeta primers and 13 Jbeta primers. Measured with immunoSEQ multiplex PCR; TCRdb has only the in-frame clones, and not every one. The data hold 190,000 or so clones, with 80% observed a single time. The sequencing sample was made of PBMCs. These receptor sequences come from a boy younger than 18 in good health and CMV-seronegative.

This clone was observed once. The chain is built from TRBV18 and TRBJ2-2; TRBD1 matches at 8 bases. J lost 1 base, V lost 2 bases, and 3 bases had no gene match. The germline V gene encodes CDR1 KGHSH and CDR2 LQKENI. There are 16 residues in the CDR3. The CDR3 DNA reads TGTGCCAGCTCACCAGGACAGGGTTGGAACACCGGGGAGCTGTTTTTT. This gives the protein CASSPGQGWNTGELFF. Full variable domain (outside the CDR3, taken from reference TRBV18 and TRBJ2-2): NAGVMQNPRHLVRRRGQEARLRCSPMKGHSHVYWYRQLPEEGLKFMVYLQKENIIDESGMPKERFSAEFPKEGPSILRIQQVVRGDSAAYFCASSPGQGWNTGELFFGEGSRLTVL.

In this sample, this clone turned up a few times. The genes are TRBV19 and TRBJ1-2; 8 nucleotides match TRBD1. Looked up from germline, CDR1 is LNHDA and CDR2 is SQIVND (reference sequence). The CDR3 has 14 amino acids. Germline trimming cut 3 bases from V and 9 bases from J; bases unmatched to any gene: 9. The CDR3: CASSIQGARSSYTF. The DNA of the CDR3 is TGTGCCAGTAGTATCCAGGGGGCGCGGAGTAGCTACACCTTC.

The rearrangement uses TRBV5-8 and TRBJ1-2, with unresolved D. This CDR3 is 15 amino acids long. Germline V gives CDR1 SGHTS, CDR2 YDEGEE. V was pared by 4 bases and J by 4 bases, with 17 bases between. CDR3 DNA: TGTGCCAGCAGCCCGAGGGCATCGGCCGTCTATGGCTACACCTTC. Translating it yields CASSPRASAVYGYTF. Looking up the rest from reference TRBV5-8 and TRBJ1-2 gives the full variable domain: EAGVTQSPTHLIKTRGQQATLRCSPISGHTSVYWYQQALGLGLQFLLWYDEGEERNRGNFPPRFSGRQFPNYSSELNVNALELEDSALYLCASSPRASAVYGYTFGSGTRLTVV.

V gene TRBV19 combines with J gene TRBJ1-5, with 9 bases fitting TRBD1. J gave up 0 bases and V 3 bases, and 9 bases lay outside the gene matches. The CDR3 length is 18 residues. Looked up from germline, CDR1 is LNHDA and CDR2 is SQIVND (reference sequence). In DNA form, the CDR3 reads TGTGCCAGTAGTATTGGGACAGGGTACGCGTATAGCAATCAGCCCCAGCATTTT. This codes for CASSIGTGYAYSNQPQHF.

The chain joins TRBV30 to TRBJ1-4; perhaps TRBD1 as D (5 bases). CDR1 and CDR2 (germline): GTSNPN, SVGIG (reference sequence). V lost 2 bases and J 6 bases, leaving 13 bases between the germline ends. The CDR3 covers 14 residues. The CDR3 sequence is CAWSMRQIDEKLFF. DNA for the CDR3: TGTGCCTGGAGTATGAGACAGATAGATGAAAAACTGTTTTTT.

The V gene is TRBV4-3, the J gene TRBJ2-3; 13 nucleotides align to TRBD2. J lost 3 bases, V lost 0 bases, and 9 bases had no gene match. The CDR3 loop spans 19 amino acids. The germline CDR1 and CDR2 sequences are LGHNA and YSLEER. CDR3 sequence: CASSQDRTRTSGSTDTQYF. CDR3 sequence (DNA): TGCGCCAGCAGCCAAGACCGAACCCGGACTAGCGGGAGTACAGATACGCAGTATTTT.

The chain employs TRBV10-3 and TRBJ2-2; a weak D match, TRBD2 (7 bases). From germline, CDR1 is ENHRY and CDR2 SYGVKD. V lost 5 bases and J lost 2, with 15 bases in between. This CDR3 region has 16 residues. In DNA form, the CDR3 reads TGTGCCATCAGTAAGGGGGGGGCTACCAACACCGGGGAGCTGTTTTTT. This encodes CAISKGGATNTGELFF.

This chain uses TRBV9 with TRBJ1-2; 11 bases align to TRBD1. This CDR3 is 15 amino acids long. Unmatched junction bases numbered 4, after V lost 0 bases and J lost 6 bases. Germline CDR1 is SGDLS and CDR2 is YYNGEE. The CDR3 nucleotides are TGTGCCAGCAGCGTAGGGACAGGGGGCGTGGATGGCTACACCTTC. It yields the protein CASSVGTGGVDGYTF.

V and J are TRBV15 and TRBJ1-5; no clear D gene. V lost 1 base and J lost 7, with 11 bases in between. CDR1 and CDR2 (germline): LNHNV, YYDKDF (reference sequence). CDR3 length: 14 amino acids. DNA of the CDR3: TGTGCCACCAGCAGAGCAAGGGAGTCGCAGCCCCAGCATTTT. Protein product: CATSRARESQPQHF.

The CDR3 sequence is CASSKAWSRGCYNEQFF. The CDR3 DNA follows: TGTGCCAGCAGCAAAGCATGGTCGCGGGGGTGTTACAATGAGCAGTTCTTC. This chain joins TRBV21-1 and TRBJ2-1; the table gives TRBD2 as D, unverified against the DNA. TRBV21-1 is noted as a pseudogene. The CDR3 is made up of 17 amino acids.